This T cell receptor beta chain originates from a study of OX40 agonist ivuxolimab in advanced cancers. Autoimmune disease history or systemic immunosuppression disqualified patients. The V gene's germline CDR1 is SGHRS and CDR2 YFSETQ. This CDR3 is 13 amino acids long. V gave up 1 base and J gave up 12 bases; unmatched junction bases: 6. Assay used: immunoSEQ multiplex PCR; TCRdb lists only in-frame clones, some missing. The data hold roughly 80,000 clones, with about 86% observed a single time. The chain is built from TRBV5-1 and TRBJ1-5; 8 bases line up with TRBD1. The sequence was collected from an adult with an advanced solid tumor such as melanoma, head and neck, liver or kidney cancer. The input for sequencing was CD4+ or CD8+ T cells sorted from blood, taken in a trial of the OX40 agonist ivuxolimab. CDR3 in DNA: TGCGCCAGCAGCTTGTTTGGGACAGGCATCCAGCATTTT. Translating gives CASSLFGTGIQHF.